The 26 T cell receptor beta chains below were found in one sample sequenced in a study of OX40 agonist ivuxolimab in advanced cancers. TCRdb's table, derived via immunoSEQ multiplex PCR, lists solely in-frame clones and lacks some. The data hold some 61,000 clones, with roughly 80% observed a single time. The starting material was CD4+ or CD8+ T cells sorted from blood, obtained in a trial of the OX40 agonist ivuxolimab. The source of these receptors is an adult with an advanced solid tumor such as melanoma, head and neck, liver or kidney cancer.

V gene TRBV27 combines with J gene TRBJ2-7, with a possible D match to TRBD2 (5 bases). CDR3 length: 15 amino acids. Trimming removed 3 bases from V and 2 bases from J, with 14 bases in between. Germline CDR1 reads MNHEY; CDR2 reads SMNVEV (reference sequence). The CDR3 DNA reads TGTGCCAGCAGTTTGATGGGAGTTGGGCCCTACGAGCAGTACTTC. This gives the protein CASSLMGVGPYEQYF.

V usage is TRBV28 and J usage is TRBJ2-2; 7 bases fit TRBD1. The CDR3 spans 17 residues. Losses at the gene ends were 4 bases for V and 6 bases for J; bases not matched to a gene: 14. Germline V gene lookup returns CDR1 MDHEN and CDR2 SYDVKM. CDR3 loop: CASSSTGKWVSPGELFF. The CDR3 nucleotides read TGTGCCAGCAGTTCGACAGGGAAATGGGTGTCCCCCGGGGAGCTGTTTTTT. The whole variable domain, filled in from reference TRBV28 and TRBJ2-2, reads DVKVTQSSRYLVKRTGEKVFLECVQDMDHENMFWYRQDPGLGLRLIYFSYDVKMKEKGDIPEGYSVSREKKERFSLILESASTNQTSMYLCASSSTGKWVSPGELFFGEGSRLTVL.

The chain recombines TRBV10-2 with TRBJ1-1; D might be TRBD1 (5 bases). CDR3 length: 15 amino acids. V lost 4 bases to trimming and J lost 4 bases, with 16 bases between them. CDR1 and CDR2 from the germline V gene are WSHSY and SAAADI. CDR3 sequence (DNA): TGCGCCAGCAGTGCGGGTAGGGGTCATTTCACTGAAGCTTTCTTT. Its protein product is CASSAGRGHFTEAFF.

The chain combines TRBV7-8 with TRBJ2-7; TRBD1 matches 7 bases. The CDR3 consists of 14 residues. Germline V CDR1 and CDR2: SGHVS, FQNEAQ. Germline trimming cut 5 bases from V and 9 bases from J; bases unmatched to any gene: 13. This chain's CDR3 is CASSLGTASPGQYF. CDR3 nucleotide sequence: TGTGCCAGCAGCCTCGGGACAGCCAGCCCGGGGCAGTACTTC.

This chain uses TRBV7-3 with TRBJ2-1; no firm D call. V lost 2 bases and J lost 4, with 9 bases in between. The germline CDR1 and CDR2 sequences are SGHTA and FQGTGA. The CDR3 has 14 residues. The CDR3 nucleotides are TGTGCCAGCAGCTTAGCGGTAGAGTACAATGAGCAGTTCTTC. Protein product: CASSLAVEYNEQFF.

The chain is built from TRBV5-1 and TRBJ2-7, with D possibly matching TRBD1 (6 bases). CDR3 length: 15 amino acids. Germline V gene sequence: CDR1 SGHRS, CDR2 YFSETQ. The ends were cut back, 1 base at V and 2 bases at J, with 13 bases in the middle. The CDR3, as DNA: TGCGCCAGCAGCTTGCAGACCCAGGGGACCTACGAGCAGTACTTC. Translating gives CASSLQTQGTYEQYF.

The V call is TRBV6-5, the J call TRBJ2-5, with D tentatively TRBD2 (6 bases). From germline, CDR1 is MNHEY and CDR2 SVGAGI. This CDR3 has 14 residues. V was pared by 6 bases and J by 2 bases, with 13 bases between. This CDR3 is CASSSSGGQETQYF. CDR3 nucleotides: TGTGCCAGCAGCTCCTCCGGGGGACAAGAGACCCAGTACTTC.

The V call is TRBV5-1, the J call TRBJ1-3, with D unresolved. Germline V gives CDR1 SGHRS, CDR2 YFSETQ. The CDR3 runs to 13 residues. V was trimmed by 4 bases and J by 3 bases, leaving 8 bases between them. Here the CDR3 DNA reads TGCGCCAGCAGCCCACTAAGTGGAAACACCATATATTTT. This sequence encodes CASSPLSGNTIYF.

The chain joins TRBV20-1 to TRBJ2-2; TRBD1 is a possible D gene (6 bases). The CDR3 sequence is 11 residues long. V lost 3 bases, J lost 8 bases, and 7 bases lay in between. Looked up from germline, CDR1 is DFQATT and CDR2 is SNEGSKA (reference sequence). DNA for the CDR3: TGCAGTGCTAGTCAGGGGGGGGAGCTGTTTTTT. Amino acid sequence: CSASQGGELFF.

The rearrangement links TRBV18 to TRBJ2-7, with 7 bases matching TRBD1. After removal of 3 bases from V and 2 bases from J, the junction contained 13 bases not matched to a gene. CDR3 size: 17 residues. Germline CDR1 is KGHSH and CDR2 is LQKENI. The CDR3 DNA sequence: TGTGCCAGCTCACCTCGGGACAGCGACATGAGGACCTACGAGCAGTACTTC. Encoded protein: CASSPRDSDMRTYEQYF.

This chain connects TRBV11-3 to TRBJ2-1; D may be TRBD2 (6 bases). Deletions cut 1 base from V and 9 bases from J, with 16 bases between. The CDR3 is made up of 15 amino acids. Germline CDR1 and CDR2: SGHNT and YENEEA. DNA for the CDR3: TGTGCCAGCAGCTTAGGACTAGATTTGCAGTCTGAGCAGTTCTTC. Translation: CASSLGLDLQSEQFF.

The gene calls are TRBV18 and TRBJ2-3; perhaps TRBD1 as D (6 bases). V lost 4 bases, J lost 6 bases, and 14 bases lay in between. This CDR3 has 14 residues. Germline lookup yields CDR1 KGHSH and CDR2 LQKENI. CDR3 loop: CASSLRDKSDTQYF. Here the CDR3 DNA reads TGTGCCAGCTCACTCCGGGACAAATCGGATACGCAGTATTTT. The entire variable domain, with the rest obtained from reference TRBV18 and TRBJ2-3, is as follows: NAGVMQNPRHLVRRRGQEARLRCSPMKGHSHVYWYRQLPEEGLKFMVYLQKENIIDESGMPKERFSAEFPKEGPSILRIQQVVRGDSAAYFCASSLRDKSDTQYFGPGTRLTVL.

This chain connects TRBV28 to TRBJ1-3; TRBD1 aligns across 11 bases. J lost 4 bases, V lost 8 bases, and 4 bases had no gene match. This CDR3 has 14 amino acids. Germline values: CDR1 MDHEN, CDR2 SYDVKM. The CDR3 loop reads CASGTGGLGNTIYF. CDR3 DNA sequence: TGTGCCAGCGGGACAGGGGGTCTAGGAAACACCATATATTTT.

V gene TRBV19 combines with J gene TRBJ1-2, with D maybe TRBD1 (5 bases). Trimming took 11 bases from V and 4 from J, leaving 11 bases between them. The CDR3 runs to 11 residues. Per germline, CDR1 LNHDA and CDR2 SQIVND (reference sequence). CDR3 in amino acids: CAARGVYGYTF. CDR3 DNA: TGTGCCGCACGGGGCGTCTATGGCTACACCTTC.

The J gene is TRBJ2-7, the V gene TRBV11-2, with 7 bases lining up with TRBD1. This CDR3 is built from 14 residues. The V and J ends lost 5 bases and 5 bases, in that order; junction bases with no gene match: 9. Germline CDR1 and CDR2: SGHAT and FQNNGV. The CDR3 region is CASSIDRDRHEQYF. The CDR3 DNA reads TGTGCCAGCAGCATCGACAGGGATCGGCACGAGCAGTACTTC.

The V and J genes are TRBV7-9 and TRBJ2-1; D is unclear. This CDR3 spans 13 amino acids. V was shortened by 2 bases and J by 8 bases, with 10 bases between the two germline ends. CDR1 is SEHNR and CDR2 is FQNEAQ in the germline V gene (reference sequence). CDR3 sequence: CASSLIRTDEQFF. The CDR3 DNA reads TGTGCCAGCAGCTTAATACGTACGGATGAGCAGTTCTTC. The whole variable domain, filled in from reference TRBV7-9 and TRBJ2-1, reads DTGVSQNPRHKITKRGQNVTFRCDPISEHNRLYWYRQTLGQGPEFLTYFQNEAQLEKSRLLSDRFSAERPKGSFSTLEIQRTEQGDSAMYLCASSLIRTDEQFFGPGTRLTVL.

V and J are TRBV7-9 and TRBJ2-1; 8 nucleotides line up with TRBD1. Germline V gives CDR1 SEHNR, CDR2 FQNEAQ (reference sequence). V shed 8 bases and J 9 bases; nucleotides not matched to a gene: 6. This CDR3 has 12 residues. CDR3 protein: CASGQGNSEQFF. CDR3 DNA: TGTGCCAGCGGACAGGGAAACAGTGAGCAGTTCTTC. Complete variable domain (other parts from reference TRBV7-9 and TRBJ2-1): DTGVSQNPRHKITKRGQNVTFRCDPISEHNRLYWYRQTLGQGPEFLTYFQNEAQLEKSRLLSDRFSAERPKGSFSTLEIQRTEQGDSAMYLCASGQGNSEQFFGPGTRLTVL.

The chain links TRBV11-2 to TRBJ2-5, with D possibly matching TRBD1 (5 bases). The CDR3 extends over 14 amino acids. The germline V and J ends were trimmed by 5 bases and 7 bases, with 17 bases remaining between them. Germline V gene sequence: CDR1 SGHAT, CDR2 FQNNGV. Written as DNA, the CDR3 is TGTGCCAGCAGCCCCCTGCAGGGAAGAGGGACCCAGTACTTC. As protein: CASSPLQGRGTQYF.

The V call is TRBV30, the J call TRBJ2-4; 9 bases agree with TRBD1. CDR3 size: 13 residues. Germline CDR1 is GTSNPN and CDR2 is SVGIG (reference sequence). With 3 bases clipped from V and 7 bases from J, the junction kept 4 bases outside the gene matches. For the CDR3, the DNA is TGTGCCTGGAGGGGACAGGGATTTAACATTCAGTACTTC. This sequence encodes CAWRGQGFNIQYF.

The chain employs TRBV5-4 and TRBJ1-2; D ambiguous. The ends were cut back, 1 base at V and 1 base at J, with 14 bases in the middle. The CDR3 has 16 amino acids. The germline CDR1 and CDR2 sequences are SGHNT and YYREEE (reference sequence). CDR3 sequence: CASSLSVGILNYGYTF. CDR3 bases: TGTGCCAGCAGCTTGTCTGTCGGGATTCTTAACTATGGCTACACCTTC.

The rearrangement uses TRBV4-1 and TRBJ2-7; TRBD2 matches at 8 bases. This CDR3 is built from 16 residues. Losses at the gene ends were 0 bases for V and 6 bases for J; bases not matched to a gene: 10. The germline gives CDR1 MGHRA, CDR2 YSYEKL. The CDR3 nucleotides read TGCGCCAGCAGCCAAGATCAGAGTCAGGCGGGGGGCGAGCAGTACTTC. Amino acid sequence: CASSQDQSQAGGEQYF.

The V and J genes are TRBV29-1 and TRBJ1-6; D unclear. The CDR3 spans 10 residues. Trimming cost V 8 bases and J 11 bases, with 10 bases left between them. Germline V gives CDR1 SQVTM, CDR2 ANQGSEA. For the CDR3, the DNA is TGCAGCCCTTGTGTCCCACCCCTCCACTTT. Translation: CSPCVPPLHF. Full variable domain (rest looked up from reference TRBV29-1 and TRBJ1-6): SAVISQKPSRDICQRGTSLTIQCQVDSQVTMMFWYRQQPGQSLTLIATANQGSEATYESGFVIDKFPISRPNLTFSTLTVSNMSPEDSSIYLCSPCVPPLHFGNGTRLTVT.

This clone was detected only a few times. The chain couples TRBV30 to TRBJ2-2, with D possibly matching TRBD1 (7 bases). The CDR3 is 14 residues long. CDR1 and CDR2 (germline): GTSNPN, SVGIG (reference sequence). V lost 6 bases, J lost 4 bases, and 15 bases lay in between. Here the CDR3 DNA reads TGTGCCTGTTGGCGGGGACAGTTCACCGGGGAGCTGTTTTTT. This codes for CACWRGQFTGELFF.

The CDR3 DNA reads TGTGCCAGTAGTATCACTGGGACAGGGGGCAATGAGCAGTTCTTC. It yields the protein CASSITGTGGNEQFF. The chain uses TRBV19 and TRBJ2-1, with 11 bases matching TRBD1. Germline V gene lookup returns CDR1 LNHDA and CDR2 SQIVND (reference sequence). This CDR3 contains 15 residues. V was clipped by 3 bases and J by 6 bases; unmatched bases: 4.

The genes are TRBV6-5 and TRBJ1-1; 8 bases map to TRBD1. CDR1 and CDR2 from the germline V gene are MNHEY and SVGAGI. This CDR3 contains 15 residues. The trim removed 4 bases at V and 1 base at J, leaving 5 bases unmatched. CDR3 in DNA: TGTGCCAGCAGTTCCCCGACAGGGGCGAACACTGAAGCTTTCTTT. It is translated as CASSSPTGANTEAFF.

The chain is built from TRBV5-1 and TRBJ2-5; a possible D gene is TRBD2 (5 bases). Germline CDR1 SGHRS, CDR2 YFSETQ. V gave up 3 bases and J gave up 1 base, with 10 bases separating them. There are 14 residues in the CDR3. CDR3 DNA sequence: TGCGCCAGCAGCTATGAGGGCACCCAAGAGACCCAGTACTTC. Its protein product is CASSYEGTQETQYF.